Below are 15 T cell receptor beta chains sequenced from a single sample in a study of T cell repertoires and HLA-DP antigens. Antigens of these TCRs are unknown. The method was immunoSEQ multiplex PCR; TCRdb's version includes in-frame clones alone and lacks a portion of them. The data show over 100,000 clones, with 92% seen just once and around 0.25% held by the top ten. The sequencing sample was made of CD4+ T cells from PBMCs. These receptors all come from a woman between 18 and 30 years old in good health and CMV-seronegative.

The chain joins TRBV10-3 to TRBJ2-1; 7 bases line up with TRBD1. The CDR3 spans 13 residues. Germline lookup yields CDR1 ENHRY and CDR2 SYGVKD. The trim removed 6 bases at V and 6 bases at J, leaving 5 bases unmatched. Here the CDR3 reads CAIRVAGGNEQFF. CDR3 DNA: TGTGCCATCAGGGTCGCAGGGGGCAATGAGCAGTTCTTC.

This clone was detected only a few times. This rearrangement joins TRBV7-8 to TRBJ1-5; D gene uncertain. Trimming removed 1 base at V and 4 bases at J, with 5 bases between. The CDR3 contains 13 residues. CDR1 SGHVS and CDR2 FQNEAQ come from the germline V gene. CDR3 DNA: TGTGCCAGCAGCTTAGGGACGAATCAGCCCCAGCATTTT. Its protein product is CASSLGTNQPQHF.

The chain combines TRBV2 with TRBJ1-5, with 9 positions matching TRBD1. Losses at the gene ends were 4 bases for V and 6 bases for J; bases not matched to a gene: 16. The length of the CDR3 is 18 residues. In germline, CDR1 is SNHLY, CDR2 FYNNEI. The DNA of the CDR3 is TGTGCCAGCAGTGGAGGGGGACAGGGAAATGACGCTGCTCAGCCCCAGCATTTT. It specifies CASSGGGQGNDAAQPQHF.

The chain combines TRBV9 with TRBJ2-2, with TRBD2 matching over 7 bases. CDR1 is SGDLS, CDR2 YYNGEE, per germline. This CDR3 is built from 15 residues. Trimming removed 1 base from V and 4 bases from J; junction bases left unmatched: 4. The CDR3 sequence is CASSVLGEGTGELFF. As DNA, the CDR3 is TGTGCCAGCAGCGTATTAGGGGAGGGCACCGGGGAGCTGTTTTTT.

This chain uses TRBV5-4 with TRBJ2-3; TRBD2 agrees at 13 bases. The CDR3 has 19 amino acids. CDR1 and CDR2 from the germline V gene are SGHNT and YYREEE (reference sequence). The V gene end was trimmed by 4 bases and the J gene end by 2 bases; junction bases not matched to a gene: 13. The CDR3 is CASSAGLGTSGAITDTQYF. CDR3 DNA: TGTGCCAGCAGCGCGGGACTAGGGACTAGCGGGGCGATCACAGATACGCAGTATTTT.

This chain links TRBV6-1 with TRBJ1-2; 9 nucleotides align to TRBD1. CDR3 length equals 19 residues. Trimming at V came to 4 bases and at J to 4 bases, leaving 19 bases not matched to a gene. CDR1 is MNHNS, CDR2 SASEGT, per germline. The CDR3 nucleotides read TGTGCCAGCAGTGTATCTTTGGGGGGACAGGGAATCGGGATCTATGGCTACACCTTC. The encoded protein is CASSVSLGGQGIGIYGYTF.

V is TRBV12-5 and J is TRBJ1-5; 8 bases agree with TRBD1. This CDR3 contains 17 residues. Germline V gene sequence: CDR1 LGHNT, CDR2 FRNRAP. The V and J ends lost 3 bases and 0 bases, in that order; junction bases with no gene match: 7. Written as DNA, the CDR3 is TGTGCTAGTGGTTTCTCGACAGGGGTCAATAGCAATCAGCCCCAGCATTTT. It encodes CASGFSTGVNSNQPQHF.

The DNA of the CDR3 is TGTGCCAGCAGCTTAGCCGGGACTCCCACTTATACGCAGTATTTT. It specifies CASSLAGTPTYTQYF. The chain is built from TRBV7-9 and TRBJ2-3; D is possibly TRBD2 (6 bases). V lost 0 bases and J 7 bases, leaving 14 bases between the germline ends. Germline V gene lookup returns CDR1 SEHNR and CDR2 FQNEAQ (reference sequence). CDR3 length: 15 amino acids.

The V and J genes are TRBV7-2 and TRBJ2-2; no clear D gene. The CDR3 runs to 16 residues. V was clipped by 4 bases and J by 5 bases, with 17 bases between them. Germline CDR1 and CDR2: SGHTA and FQGNSA. As DNA, the CDR3 is TGTGCCAGCAGCTCGTCCTCCTTGACTGGTACCGGGGAGCTGTTTTTT. As protein: CASSSSSLTGTGELFF.

This chain uses TRBV5-1 with TRBJ1-1; D may be TRBD1 (6 bases). This CDR3 has 16 amino acids. From germline, CDR1 is SGHRS and CDR2 YFSETQ. Trimming shortened V by 6 bases and J by 5 bases, and 23 bases separated the two germline ends. The CDR3 region has the DNA TGCGCCAGCAAAAAGTTTACGGGGGGCGAACGGACTGAAGCTTTCTTT. Amino acids: CASKKFTGGERTEAFF.

The chain has TRBV6-6 and TRBJ1-1; no reliable D call. CDR1 and CDR2 (germline): MNHNY, SVGAGI (reference sequence). V gave up 0 bases and J gave up 7 bases, with 18 bases separating them. This CDR3 is built from 16 residues. CDR3 loop: CASSYSKGRGFIEAFF. CDR3 in DNA: TGTGCCAGCAGTTACTCGAAGGGCCGGGGTTTTATTGAAGCTTTCTTT.

The CDR3 DNA reads as TGTGCCAGCCGAGGAGCGAGCTCCTACAATGAGCAGTTCTTC. Translated, it gives CASRGASSYNEQFF. This chain joins TRBV4-2 and TRBJ2-1; D gene uncertain. The CDR3 length is 14 residues. The V gene's germline CDR1 is LGHNA and CDR2 YNFKEQ. V gave up 8 bases and J gave up 0 bases, with 11 bases separating them.

The chain has TRBV6-6 and TRBJ2-5; either TRBD1 or TRBD2 may supply D (6 bases each). This CDR3 is built from 15 residues. Per germline, CDR1 MNHNY and CDR2 SVGAGI (reference sequence). Trimming removed 7 bases at V and 4 bases at J, with 19 bases between. CDR3 in amino acids: CASKGGGGPPETQYF. The CDR3 DNA follows: TGTGCCAGCAAGGGGGGAGGTGGTCCCCCAGAGACCCAGTACTTC.

CDR3 coding DNA: TGCGCCAGCAGGAGACTAGGGACGAACACCGGGGAGCTGTTTTTT. This codes for CASRRLGTNTGELFF. The V and J genes are TRBV4-1 and TRBJ2-2; tentative D call: TRBD2 (6 bases). V was shortened by 6 bases and J by 0 bases, with 11 bases between the two germline ends. Germline V gene lookup returns CDR1 MGHRA and CDR2 YSYEKL. The length of the CDR3 is 15 residues.

V gene TRBV4-1 combines with J gene TRBJ2-1, with TRBD1 matching over 10 bases. Germline CDR1 MGHRA, CDR2 YSYEKL. V lost 0 bases and J lost 10; bases outside the gene matches: 9. This CDR3 is 16 amino acids long. This chain's CDR3 is CASSQDHGTGVVEQFF. CDR3 bases: TGCGCCAGCAGCCAAGATCATGGGACAGGGGTCGTGGAGCAGTTCTTC.